A single sample is the source of the 8 T cell receptor beta chains below, sequenced in a study of blood T cells in healthy people across ages. Primers used in a second PCR of roughly 6 to 12 cycles were a sample-barcoded 5' primer and a J-beta primer mix. TCRdb used MiXCR to reprocess the 5' RACE reads, holding one entry per CDR3 protein. The sample has 2 million or so distinct CDR3 sequences, less than 50% seen once. The sample consisted of blood. These receptors came from a woman in her thirties or forties in good health.

This clonotype was counted between two and nine times. The chain is built from TRBV20-1 and TRBJ2-1; D is undetermined. The germline V gene encodes CDR1 DFQATT and CDR2 SNEGSKA (reference sequence). Trimming removed 6 bases from V and 4 bases from J, with 13 bases in between. This CDR3 is 13 amino acids long. CDR3 loop: CSADLAVYNEQFF. In DNA form, the CDR3 reads TGCAGTGCAGACTTGGCGGTTTACAATGAGCAGTTCTTC.

The rearrangement joins TRBV7-2 to TRBJ2-1; D possibly matches TRBD1 or TRBD2 (5 bases each). Germline CDR1 SGHTA, CDR2 FQGNSA. Trimming took 5 bases from V and 8 from J, leaving 10 bases between them. This CDR3 comprises 12 residues. Here the CDR3 reads CASSEGEYEQFF. CDR3 nucleotide sequence: TGTGCCAGCAGCGAAGGGGAGTATGAGCAGTTCTTC.

This chain links TRBV6-2 or TRBV6-3 with TRBJ1-5; maybe TRBD1 (5 bases). Germline V CDR1 and CDR2: MNHEY, SVGEGT. This CDR3 contains 14 residues. Trimming pared 8 bases from V and 2 bases from J, leaving 13 bases between. The CDR3 loop is CASLEGLGNQPQHF. CDR3 in DNA: TGTGCCAGCCTAGAGGGACTTGGCAATCAGCCCCAGCATTTT.

The sample holds a few counts of this clonotype. V gene TRBV28 combines with J gene TRBJ2-7, with D perhaps assigned TRBD1 or TRBD2 (5 bases each). The CDR3 has 12 amino acids. CDR1 MDHEN and CDR2 SYDVKM come from the germline V gene. With 11 bases removed from V and 2 bases from J, the gap between germline ends came to 13 bases. CDR3 region: CAVTGRAYEQYF. CDR3 bases: TGTGCCGTCACGGGGCGTGCCTACGAGCAGTACTTC.

The V gene is TRBV4-1, the J gene TRBJ2-5; possibly TRBD1 or TRBD2 for D (6 bases each). CDR1 is MGHRA and CDR2 is YSYEKL in the germline V gene. The CDR3 covers 17 residues. V was shortened by 0 bases and J by 0 bases, with 14 bases between the two germline ends. In nucleotides, the CDR3 is TGCGCCAGCAGCCAAGACGTAGAGGGGGGCTACCAAGAGACCCAGTACTTC. Amino acids: CASSQDVEGGYQETQYF.

The chain couples TRBV25-1 to TRBJ2-4, with D hard to call. The DNA end is more similar to TRBJ2-5, so the J call may be wrong. This CDR3 has 13 amino acids. Germline-derived CDR1 and CDR2 are MGHDK and SYGVNS. The DNA for the CDR3 is TGTGCCAGCAGTGAGTGGAGTTTGGGGACCCAGTACTTC. Its protein product is CASSEWSLGTQYF.

V is TRBV12-3 or TRBV12-4 and J is TRBJ2-7; TRBD2 matches at 8 bases. CDR3 length: 17 residues. V lost 2 bases, J lost 7 bases, and 16 bases stayed unmatched. In nucleotides, the CDR3 is TGTGCCAGCAGTTTATCGGGGCGGGGGGACTCCTACAATGAGCAGTACTTC. Translation gives CASSLSGRGDSYNEQYF.

The chain links TRBV5-1 to TRBJ2-5, with 7 nucleotides matching TRBD1. Trimming took 2 bases from V and 11 from J; bases not matched to a gene: 18. Germline assignment: CDR1 SGHRS and CDR2 YFSETQ. This CDR3 region has 16 residues. CDR3 amino acids: CASSFGGDRVYNEQYF. The CDR3 DNA is TGCGCCAGCAGCTTTGGGGGTGACAGGGTATACAATGAGCAGTACTTC.